A single sample is the source of the 20 T cell receptor beta chains below, sequenced in a study of cytomegalovirus exposure and HLA in healthy donors. PCR employed 60 Vbeta and 13 Jbeta primers. Repertoires were generated with immunoSEQ multiplex PCR, while TCRdb's copy carries only in-frame clones and drops some. Among around 130,000 clones listed, approximately 82% were seen once. Input material: PBMCs. Receptors originate from a boy aged 2 to 10 in good health and CMV-seronegative.

This chain joins TRBV15 and TRBJ2-1, with 10 positions matching TRBD2. V lost 5 bases and J lost 6; bases outside the gene matches: 10. Germline CDR1 reads LNHNV; CDR2 reads YYDKDF (reference sequence). The CDR3 spans 16 residues. This chain's CDR3 is CATSRGRTSGANEQFF. CDR3 DNA: TGTGCCACCAGCCGGGGCAGGACTAGCGGCGCCAATGAGCAGTTCTTC.

The CDR3: CASSRQGIEKLFF. DNA of the CDR3: TGTGCCAGCAGCCGTCAGGGGATCGAAAAACTGTTTTTT. The rearrangement links TRBV5-6 to TRBJ1-4; possibly TRBD1 for D (6 bases). This CDR3 has 13 amino acids. Trimming took off 4 bases at V and 8 bases at J, with 12 bases between the two ends. Germline V gene sequence: CDR1 SGHDT, CDR2 YYEEEE. The variable domain in full, completed from reference TRBV5-6 and TRBJ1-4, reads DAGVTQSPTHLIKTRGQQVTLRCSPKSGHDTVSWYQQALGQGPQFIFQYYEEEERQRGNFPDRFSGHQFPNYSSELNVNALLLGDSALYLCASSRQGIEKLFFGSGTQLSVL.

The gene calls are TRBV30 and TRBJ1-2; D is unclear. Per germline, CDR1 GTSNPN and CDR2 SVGIG (reference sequence). The length of the CDR3 is 16 residues. Between the trimmed V and J ends, which lost 0 bases and 8 bases, there was a span of 22 bases. The CDR3 bases are TGTGCCTGGAGTGTAGATCCGGCTCCCACTCTCGGGGGCTACACCTTC. It codes for CAWSVDPAPTLGGYTF.

This clone has only a few counts. V gene TRBV6-1 combines with J gene TRBJ1-1; the D is unclear. There are 15 residues in the CDR3. Trimming removed 0 bases from V and 2 bases from J, with 10 bases in between. Per the germline V gene, CDR1 is MNHNS and CDR2 is SASEGT. CDR3 coding DNA: TGTGCCAGCAGTGAAGCGCTAGCGCCCAACACTGAAGCTTTCTTT. Translation: CASSEALAPNTEAFF.

The chain has TRBV6-5 and TRBJ1-2, with D uncertain. CDR3 length equals 12 residues. V lost 7 bases, J lost 0 bases, and 6 bases lay in between. CDR1 and CDR2 (germline): MNHEY, SVGAGI. The CDR3 bases are TGTGCCAGCACGGGAGCTAACTATGGCTACACCTTC. Amino acid sequence: CASTGANYGYTF.

The rearrangement links TRBV7-8 to TRBJ2-5, with D possibly TRBD1 on 6 matching bases. The J call may be mistaken, given a closer DNA end match to TRBJ2-7. The CDR3 is made up of 12 amino acids. The germline CDR1 and CDR2 sequences are SGHVS and FQNEAQ. The CDR3 loop reads CASSLRGYEQYF. CDR3 in DNA: TGTGCCAGCAGCTTAAGGGGGTACGAGCAGTACTTC.

The count of this clone is one. The V and J genes are TRBV11-2 and TRBJ1-5; 7 nucleotides match TRBD1. V shed 4 bases, J shed 3 bases, and the junction held 12 bases outside the gene matches. CDR1 SGHAT and CDR2 FQNNGV come from the germline V gene. The CDR3 contains 17 residues. The CDR3 region has the DNA TGTGCCAGCAGCTCACCCAAGAACACAGGGGACAATCAGCCCCAGCATTTT. It specifies CASSSPKNTGDNQPQHF.

The chain has TRBV21-1 and TRBJ2-3; the table's D call of TRBD1 was not tested on the DNA. TRBV21-1 is recorded as a pseudogene. The CDR3 is made up of 16 amino acids. CDR3 in amino acids: CASSSHPGQGADTQYF. CDR3 bases: TGTGCCAGCAGCTCCCACCCGGGACAGGGGGCAGATACGCAGTATTTT.

Worth noting for this clone: Different DNA sequences within this sample yield the same CDR3. The CDR3 spells CASSDSAGYNEQFF. For the CDR3, the DNA is TGTGCCAGCAGTGACTCAGCGGGTTACAATGAGCAGTTCTTC. This sequence joins TRBV6-4 and TRBJ2-1; tentative D call: TRBD2 (6 bases). In germline, CDR1 is MRHNA, CDR2 SNTAGT. The CDR3 has 14 amino acids. V was pared by 0 bases and J by 4 bases, with 7 bases between.

This rearrangement joins TRBV7-2 to TRBJ1-5; 8 bases agree with TRBD1. The CDR3 consists of 18 residues. In germline, CDR1 is SGHTA, CDR2 FQGNSA. V lost 4 bases to trimming and J lost 0 bases; unmatched junction nucleotides: 11. The CDR3 sequence is CASSSSGTGGYSNQPQHF. The CDR3 region has the DNA TGTGCCAGCAGCTCCTCCGGGACAGGAGGGTATAGCAATCAGCCCCAGCATTTT.

V gene TRBV25-1 combines with J gene TRBJ1-1, with 7 nucleotides matching TRBD1. The junction had 5 bases not matched to a gene; V was cut back by 6 bases and J by 1 base. The CDR3 spans 14 residues. Germline V lookup: CDR1 MGHDK, CDR2 SYGVNS. CDR3 region: CASSLTGRNTEAFF. The CDR3 coding sequence is TGTGCCAGCAGCCTGACAGGGCGGAACACTGAAGCTTTCTTT.

The gene calls are TRBV7-2 and TRBJ2-3; 9 bases map to TRBD2. The CDR3 has 15 residues. Per germline, CDR1 SGHTA and CDR2 FQGNSA. The J segment lost 4 bases and the V segment lost 2 bases, leaving 4 bases of the junction unmatched. CDR3 sequence reads: CASSLLAGDADTQYF. Written as DNA, the CDR3 is TGTGCCAGCAGCTTATTAGCGGGAGACGCAGATACGCAGTATTTT. The full variable domain, its missing parts supplied by reference TRBV7-2 and TRBJ2-3, is GAGVSQSPSNKVTEKGKDVELRCDPISGHTALYWYRQSLGQGLEFLIYFQGNSAPDKSGLPSDRFSAERTGGSVSTLTIQRTQQEDSAVYLCASSLLAGDADTQYFGPGTRLTVL.

The V call is TRBV19, the J call TRBJ1-1; D gene ambiguous. Looked up from germline, CDR1 is LNHDA and CDR2 is SQIVND (reference sequence). The ends were cut back, 1 base at V and 5 bases at J, with 17 bases in the middle. This CDR3 is 16 amino acids long. CDR3: CASSIGTRWAKTEAFF. CDR3 coding DNA: TGTGCCAGTAGTATAGGCACACGGTGGGCGAAAACTGAAGCTTTCTTT.

The chain couples TRBV6-1 to TRBJ1-2; the D is unclear. Trimming cost V 1 base and J 8 bases, with 8 bases left between them. The CDR3 runs 12 residues. The germline gives CDR1 MNHNS, CDR2 SASEGT. The CDR3: CASSEGVKGYTF. The CDR3, as DNA: TGTGCCAGCAGTGAAGGCGTAAAAGGCTACACCTTC.

DNA of the CDR3: TGTGCCAGTAGTATGATAGGGGGCAAAAACACTGAAGCTTTCTTT. This gives the protein CASSMIGGKNTEAFF. The rearrangement uses TRBV19 and TRBJ1-1; 7 bases fit TRBD1. Germline CDR1 reads LNHDA; CDR2 reads SQIVND (reference sequence). This CDR3 contains 15 residues. Losses at the gene ends were 3 bases for V and 2 bases for J; bases not matched to a gene: 6.

The rearrangement uses TRBV7-3 and TRBJ2-5, with 12 bases matching TRBD2. CDR1 and CDR2 from the germline V gene are SGHTA and FQGTGA. V was pared by 5 bases and J by 1 base, with 2 bases of the junction left unmatched. There are 15 residues in the CDR3. For the CDR3, the DNA is TGTGCCAGCAGCGAGGGACTAGCGGGCCAAGAGACCCAGTACTTC. It translates to CASSEGLAGQETQYF.

The V call is TRBV7-6, the J call TRBJ2-7, with a tentative D call TRBD1 (7 bases). The CDR3 has 15 residues. The germline V gene encodes CDR1 SGHVS and CDR2 FNYEAQ. Trimming removed 1 base at V and 1 base at J, with 11 bases between. CDR3 protein: CASSLGQGGSYEQYF. Here the CDR3 DNA reads TGTGCCAGCAGCTTAGGGCAGGGGGGATCCTACGAGCAGTACTTC.

The genes are TRBV5-6 and TRBJ1-1; tentatively, D is TRBD1 (5 bases). Trimming pared 4 bases from V and 4 bases from J, leaving 17 bases between. CDR1 and CDR2 from the germline V gene are SGHDT and YYEEEE. The CDR3 loop spans 15 amino acids. The CDR3 bases are TGTGCCAGCAGCCTCCCGGGGGGGGTAGCCACTGAAGCTTTCTTT. Its translation is CASSLPGGVATEAFF. The full variable domain, completed using reference TRBV5-6 and TRBJ1-1, is DAGVTQSPTHLIKTRGQQVTLRCSPKSGHDTVSWYQQALGQGPQFIFQYYEEEERQRGNFPDRFSGHQFPNYSSELNVNALLLGDSALYLCASSLPGGVATEAFFGQGTRLTVV.

This chain links TRBV10-3 with TRBJ2-1, with D possibly matching TRBD1 (6 bases). Between the trimmed V and J ends, which lost 7 bases and 0 bases, there was a span of 13 bases. The length of the CDR3 is 15 residues. Germline CDR1 is ENHRY and CDR2 is SYGVKD. Here the CDR3 reads CAIKGTKSSYNEQFF. The CDR3 DNA reads TGTGCCATCAAGGGGACAAAAAGCTCCTACAATGAGCAGTTCTTC.

This sequence joins TRBV7-2 and TRBJ1-3; D is undetermined. Germline CDR1 is SGHTA and CDR2 is FQGNSA. The CDR3 contains 15 residues. V lost 5 bases to trimming and J lost 0 bases, with 11 bases between them. For the CDR3, the DNA is TGTGCCAGCAGCCTAGACACAGCCTCTGGAAACACCATATATTTT. The encoded protein is CASSLDTASGNTIYF.